Listed here is a single T cell receptor beta chain. As yet, its antigen is unknown. This sample is drawn from a study of shared clonotypes between healthy human individuals. Overall study results and limits: About 5% of naive CD4 clonotypes were shared across a few donors. Tissues were not sampled, only blood, and their repertoires likely differ. Clonotype sharing among donors, it was expected, would be affected by sequencing depth.

At deep level, the assay was performed. Sequenced by immunoSEQ multiplex PCR; TCRdb stores in-frame clones only, minus some. The sample holds around 2.1 million clones, 85% to 95% seen once. Terminally differentiated effector memory CD45RA+ cells were left out of the naive CD8 fraction, which was CD45RO-negative and positively selected for CCR7. The CDR3 covers 14 residues. Germline V gene data show CDR1 as MDHEN and CDR2 as SYDVKM. V was pared by 7 bases and J by 6 bases, with 8 bases of the junction left unmatched. Sequencing input: naive CD8+ T cells from PBMCs. This sequence originates from a man between 18 and 29 years old in good health. Some clones in this sample may be carry-over from other donors' samples. This chain links TRBV28 with TRBJ2-7; TRBD2 matches 11 bases. In DNA, the CDR3 is TGTGCCAGCACCCTAGGACTAGCGGGTTCCGAGCAGTACTTC. Amino acids: CASTLGLAGSEQYF.